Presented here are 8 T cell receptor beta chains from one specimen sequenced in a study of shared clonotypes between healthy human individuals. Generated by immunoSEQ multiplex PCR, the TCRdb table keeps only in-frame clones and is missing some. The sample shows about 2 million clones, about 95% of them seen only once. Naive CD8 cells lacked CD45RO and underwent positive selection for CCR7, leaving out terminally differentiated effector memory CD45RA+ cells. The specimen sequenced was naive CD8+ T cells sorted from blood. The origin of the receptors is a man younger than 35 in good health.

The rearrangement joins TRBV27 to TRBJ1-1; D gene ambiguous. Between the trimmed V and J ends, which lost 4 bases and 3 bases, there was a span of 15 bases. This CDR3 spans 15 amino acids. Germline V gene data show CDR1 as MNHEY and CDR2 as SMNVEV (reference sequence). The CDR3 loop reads CASSSVAHGDTEAFF. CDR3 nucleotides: TGTGCCAGCAGTTCAGTGGCCCACGGGGACACTGAAGCTTTCTTT.

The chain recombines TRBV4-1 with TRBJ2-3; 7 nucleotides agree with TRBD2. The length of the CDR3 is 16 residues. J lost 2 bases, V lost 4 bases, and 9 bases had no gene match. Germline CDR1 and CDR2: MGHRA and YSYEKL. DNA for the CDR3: TGCGCCAGCAGCCCCTTCGCGGGAGCCCTCACAGATACGCAGTATTTT. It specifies CASSPFAGALTDTQYF.

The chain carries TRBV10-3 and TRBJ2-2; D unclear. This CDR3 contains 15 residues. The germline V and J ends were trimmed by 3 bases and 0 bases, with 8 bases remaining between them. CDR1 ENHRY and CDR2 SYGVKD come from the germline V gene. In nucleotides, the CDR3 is TGTGCCATCAGTGATCCGTCTACGAACACCGGGGAGCTGTTTTTT. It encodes CAISDPSTNTGELFF.

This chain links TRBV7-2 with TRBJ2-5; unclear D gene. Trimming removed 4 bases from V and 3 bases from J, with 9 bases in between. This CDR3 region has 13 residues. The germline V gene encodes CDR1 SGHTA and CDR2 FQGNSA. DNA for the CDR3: TGTGCCAGCAGCTCGCACCCGGAAGAGACCCAGTACTTC. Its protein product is CASSSHPEETQYF.

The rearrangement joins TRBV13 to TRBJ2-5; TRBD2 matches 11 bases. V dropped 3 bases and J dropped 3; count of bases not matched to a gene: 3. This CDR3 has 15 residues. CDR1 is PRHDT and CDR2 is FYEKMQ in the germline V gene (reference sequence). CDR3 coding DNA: TGTGCCAGCAGCTTCTTGGGACTAGCGGAAGAGACCCAGTACTTC. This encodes CASSFLGLAEETQYF.

Here the CDR3 DNA reads TGTGCCTGGAGTGTACCCGGCCGCAATGAGCAGTTCTTC. This gives the protein CAWSVPGRNEQFF. This chain connects TRBV30 to TRBJ2-1; no reliable D call. Per the germline V gene, CDR1 is GTSNPN and CDR2 is SVGIG (reference sequence). The CDR3 is 13 residues long. V dropped 0 bases and J dropped 6 bases, with 9 bases sitting between them. Full variable domain (rest looked up from reference TRBV30 and TRBJ2-1): SQTIHQWPATLVQPVGSPLSLECTVEGTSNPNLYWYRQAAGRGLQLLFYSVGIGQISSEVPQNLSASRPQDRQFILSSKKLLLSDSGFYLCAWSVPGRNEQFFGPGTRLTVL.

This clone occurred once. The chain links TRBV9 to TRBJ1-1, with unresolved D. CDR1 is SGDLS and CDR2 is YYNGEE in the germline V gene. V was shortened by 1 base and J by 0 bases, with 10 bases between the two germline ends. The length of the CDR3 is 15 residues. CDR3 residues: CASSVFEGMNTEAFF. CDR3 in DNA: TGTGCCAGCAGCGTATTCGAGGGAATGAACACTGAAGCTTTCTTT.

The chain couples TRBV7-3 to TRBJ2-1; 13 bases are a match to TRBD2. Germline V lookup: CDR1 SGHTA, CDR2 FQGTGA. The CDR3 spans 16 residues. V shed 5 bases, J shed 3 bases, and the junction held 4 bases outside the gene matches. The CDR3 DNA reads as TGTGCCAGCAGCCGACTAGCGGGGGGTCTCTACAATGAGCAGTTCTTC. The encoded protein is CASSRLAGGLYNEQFF.